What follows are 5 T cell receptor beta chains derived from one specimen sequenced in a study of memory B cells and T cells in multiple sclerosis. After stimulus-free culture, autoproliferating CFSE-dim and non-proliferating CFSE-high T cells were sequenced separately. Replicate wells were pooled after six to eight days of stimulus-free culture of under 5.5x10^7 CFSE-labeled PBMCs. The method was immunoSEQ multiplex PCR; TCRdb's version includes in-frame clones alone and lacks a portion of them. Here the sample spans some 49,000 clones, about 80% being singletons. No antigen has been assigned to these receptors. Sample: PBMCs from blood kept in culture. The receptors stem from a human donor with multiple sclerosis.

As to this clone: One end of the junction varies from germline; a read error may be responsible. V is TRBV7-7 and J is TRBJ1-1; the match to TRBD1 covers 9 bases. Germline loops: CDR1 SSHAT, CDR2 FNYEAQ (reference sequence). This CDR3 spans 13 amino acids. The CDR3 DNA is TGTGCTAGCAGCCGGGACAGGGATACTGAAGCTTTCTTT. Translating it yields CASSRDRDTEAFF. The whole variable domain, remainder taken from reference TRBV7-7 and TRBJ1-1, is GAGVSQSPRYKVTKRGQDVTLRCDPISSHATLYWYQQALGQGPEFLTYFNYEAQPDKSGLPSDRFSAERPEGSISTLTIQRTEQRDSAMYRCASSRDRDTEAFFGQGTRLTVV.

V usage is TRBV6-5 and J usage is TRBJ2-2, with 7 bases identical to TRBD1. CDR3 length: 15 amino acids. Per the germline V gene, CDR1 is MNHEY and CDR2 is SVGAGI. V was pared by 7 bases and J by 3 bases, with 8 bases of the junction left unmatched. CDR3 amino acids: CASTDHTGDTGELFF. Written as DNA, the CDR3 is TGTGCCAGCACCGACCATACAGGGGACACCGGGGAGCTGTTTTTT.

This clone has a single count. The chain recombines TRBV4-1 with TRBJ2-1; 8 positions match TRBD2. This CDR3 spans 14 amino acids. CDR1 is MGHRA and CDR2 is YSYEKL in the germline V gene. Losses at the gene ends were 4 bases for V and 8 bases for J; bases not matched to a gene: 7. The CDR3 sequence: CASSPRGGMDEQFF. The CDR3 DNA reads TGCGCCAGCAGCCCGCGCGGGGGGATGGATGAGCAGTTCTTC.

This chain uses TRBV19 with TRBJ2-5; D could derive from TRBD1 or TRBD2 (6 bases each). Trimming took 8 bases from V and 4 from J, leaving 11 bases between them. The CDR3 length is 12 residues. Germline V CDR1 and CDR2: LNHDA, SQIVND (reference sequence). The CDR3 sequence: CASGGPGETQYF. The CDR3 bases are TGTGCCAGTGGGGGGCCTGGAGAGACCCAGTACTTC.

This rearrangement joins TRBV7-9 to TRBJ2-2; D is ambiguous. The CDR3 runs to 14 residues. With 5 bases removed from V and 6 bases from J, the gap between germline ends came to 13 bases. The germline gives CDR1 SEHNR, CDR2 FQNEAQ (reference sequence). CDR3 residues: CASSPISGAGELFF. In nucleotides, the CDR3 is TGTGCCAGCAGCCCAATATCCGGAGCCGGGGAGCTGTTTTTT.